Sequencing of this TCR beta chain was carried out in a study of cytomegalovirus exposure and HLA in healthy donors. Findings and limits, study-wide: A few CMV-associated chains proved CMV antigen-specific in vitro. According to a subsequent analysis, TCR clusters identified in the first cohort showed a tendency to co-occur across the 110 or so validation repertoires.

TCRdb's copy holds only in-frame clones and misses some; the assay was immunoSEQ multiplex PCR. The data hold around 160,000 clones, with 88% observed a single time. Germline CDR1 reads SGHRS; CDR2 reads YFSETQ. V lost 2 bases to trimming and J lost 1 base, with 6 bases between them. The CDR3 has 13 residues. The donors were members of the validation cohort comprising 120 subjects, separate from the approximately 630-subject first cohort. As to this clone: Antigen: not known. This specimen includes other DNA sequences encoding the same CDR3.

The TCR sequence derives from a man younger than 35 in good health and CMV-seronegative. The genes are TRBV5-1 and TRBJ1-1; the D is unclear. Sequenced input: PBMCs. The CDR3 region has the DNA TGCGCCAGCAGCTTTGGCAGGAACACTGAAGCTTTCTTT. Translated: CASSFGRNTEAFF.